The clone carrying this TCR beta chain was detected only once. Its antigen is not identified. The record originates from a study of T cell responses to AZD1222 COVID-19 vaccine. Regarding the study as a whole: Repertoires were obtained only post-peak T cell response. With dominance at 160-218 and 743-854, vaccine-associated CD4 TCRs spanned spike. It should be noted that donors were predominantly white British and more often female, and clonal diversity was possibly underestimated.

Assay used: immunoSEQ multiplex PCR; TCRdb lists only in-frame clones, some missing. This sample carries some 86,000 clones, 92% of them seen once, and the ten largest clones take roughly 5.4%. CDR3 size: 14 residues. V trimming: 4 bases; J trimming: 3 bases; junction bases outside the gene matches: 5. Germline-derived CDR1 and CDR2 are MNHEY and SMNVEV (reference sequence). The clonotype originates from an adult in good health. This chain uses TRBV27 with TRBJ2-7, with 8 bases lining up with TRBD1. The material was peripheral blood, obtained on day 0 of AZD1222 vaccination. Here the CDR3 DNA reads TGTGCCAGCAGTTGGACGGGGACAGGCTACGAGCAGTACTTC. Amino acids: CASSWTGTGYEQYF.